This T cell receptor (beta chain) was recorded in a study of regulatory T cells in long-lasting Graves disease. Time point: newly diagnosed GD, antithyroid drugs for less than 3 months. Scientists built the TCR library using RNA that was extracted from PBMCs. Relying on iRepertoire HTBI primers and Arm-PCR of CDR3 regions, the team built TCR beta libraries. TCRdb redid the calling of the multiplex PCR reads with MiXCR, one entry per CDR3 protein. The sample includes about 440,000 distinct CDR3 sequences, around 17% of them seen just once. CDR3 length: 14 amino acids. With 6 bases clipped from V and 7 bases from J, the junction kept 9 bases outside the gene matches. CDR1 is SNHLY and CDR2 is FYNNEI in the germline V gene. The study, taken as a whole, reports: Peripheral blood, not thyroid tissue, was the sole material studied. Between persistent patients, about 2,800 public clonotypes were shared, exceeding the approximately 900 shared between new patients.

There are many counts of this clonotype. Its matching antigen is unknown. This sample was also put to use in a study of T cells in Graves' hyperthyroidism and ophthalmopathy. That investigation notes: Patients showing uncontrolled infection, other autoimmune disease, pregnancy or lactation were ineligible.

This sequence was found in a woman aged 25 to 39 with Graves disease. Sequenced material: peripheral blood mononuclear cells (PBMCs), taken at new diagnosis, from a patient treated with antithyroid drugs. The chain carries TRBV2 and TRBJ2-7, with TRBD2 identical over 10 bases. CDR3 in amino acids: CASSRLAGVSEQYF. For the CDR3, the DNA is TGTGCCAGCAGCCGTCTAGCGGGAGTAAGTGAGCAGTACTTC.